The 13 T cell receptor beta chains given below trace back to one sample, sequenced in a study of T cell repertoires in cytomegalovirus infection. TCRdb recomputed calls from the reads with MiXCR, one row per CDR3 protein. The sample has tens of thousands of distinct CDR3 sequences, 20% to 25% seen once. Their target antigens are unknown. The sample in question was CD8+ T cells from cultured PBMCs, obtained from culture after CMV antigen stimulation. The source of these receptors is a human donor in good health (CMV status not recorded). Some clones in this sample may be carry-over from other donors' samples.

V is TRBV5-4 and J is TRBJ1-1; TRBD1 agrees at 7 bases. With 4 bases clipped from V and 14 bases from J, the junction kept 14 bases outside the gene matches. The CDR3 sequence is 13 residues long. The germline V gene has CDR1 SGHNT and CDR2 YYREEE (reference sequence). In DNA, the CDR3 is TGTGCCAGCAGCGATTATGGACAGGATCGCAGCTTCTTT. Its protein product is CASSDYGQDRSFF.

This clonotype was seen many times. The chain recombines TRBV7-3 with TRBJ1-1, with 8 bases that match TRBD1. V lost 5 bases to trimming and J lost 0 bases; unmatched junction nucleotides: 2. CDR1 is SGHTA and CDR2 is FQGTGA in the germline V gene. The CDR3 contains 14 residues. CDR3 bases: TGTGCCAGCAGCGCACAGGGGGTGAACACTGAAGCTTTCTTT. Translated, it gives CASSAQGVNTEAFF. The whole variable domain, filled in from reference TRBV7-3 and TRBJ1-1, reads GAGVSQTPSNKVTEKGKYVELRCDPISGHTALYWYRQSLGQGPEFLIYFQGTGAADDSGLPNDRFFAVRPEGSVSTLKIQRTERGDSAVYLCASSAQGVNTEAFFGQGTRLTVV.

The V and J genes are TRBV12-3 or TRBV12-4 and TRBJ2-1; possibly TRBD1 or TRBD2 for D (5 bases each). The CDR3 totals 14 residues. Trimming took 5 bases from V and 7 from J, leaving 15 bases between them. CDR3 sequence: CASSLEGTPNEQFF. DNA for the CDR3: TGTGCCAGCAGTCTAGAAGGGACGCCGAATGAGCAGTTCTTC.

The chain recombines TRBV7-6 with TRBJ1-6; 8 bases map to TRBD1. The V gene end was trimmed by 5 bases and the J gene end by 9 bases; junction bases not matched to a gene: 12. Germline CDR1 and CDR2: SGHVS and FNYEAQ. The CDR3 loop spans 16 amino acids. In DNA, the CDR3 is TGTGCCAGCAGCCCAGGGGGCGCTGGGTCGGGTTCACCCCTCCACTTT. The encoded protein is CASSPGGAGSGSPLHF. Full variable domain (missing parts from reference TRBV7-6 and TRBJ1-6): GAGVSQSPRYKVTKRGQDVALRCDPISGHVSLYWYRQALGQGPEFLTYFNYEAQQDKSGLPNDRFSAERPEGSISTLTIQRTEQRDSAMYRCASSPGGAGSGSPLHFGNGTRLTVT.

This clonotype was counted only a few times. V is TRBV12-3 or TRBV12-4 and J is TRBJ1-2; TRBD1 agrees at 11 bases. The CDR3 is made up of 15 amino acids. Trimming removed 6 bases from V and 7 bases from J; junction bases left unmatched: 10. As DNA, the CDR3 is TGTGCCAGCAGCCCTCTGGGACAGGGGGTAGGTGGCTACACCTTC. Translation: CASSPLGQGVGGYTF.

The chain joins TRBV4-1 to TRBJ2-1; D ambiguous. The CDR3 has 12 amino acids. Germline V CDR1 and CDR2: MGHRA, YSYEKL. With 0 bases removed from V and 10 bases from J, the gap between germline ends came to 7 bases. CDR3 sequence reads: CASSQDLGEQFF. In DNA, the CDR3 is TGCGCCAGCAGCCAAGATCTGGGGGAGCAGTTCTTC.

V usage is TRBV6-5 and J usage is TRBJ2-7; TRBD2 aligns across 8 bases. Germline V gene sequence: CDR1 MNHEY, CDR2 SVGAGI. This CDR3 is built from 17 residues. Trimming at V came to 0 bases and at J to 2 bases, leaving 9 bases not matched to a gene. This CDR3 reads CASSYSPFAGGTYEQYF. CDR3 DNA sequence: TGTGCCAGCAGTTACTCCCCCTTCGCGGGAGGCACCTACGAGCAGTACTTC.

This clonotype has a handful of counts. The chain recombines TRBV2 with TRBJ2-1; maybe TRBD2 (7 bases). Germline CDR1 SNHLY, CDR2 FYNNEI. Trimming removed 11 bases from V and 6 bases from J, with 11 bases in between. The CDR3 is made up of 11 amino acids. CDR3 sequence (DNA): TGTGCCGGGGGGGCTGGCAATGAGCAGTTCTTC. Translated: CAGGAGNEQFF.

The V and J genes are TRBV14 and TRBJ2-3; D is perhaps TRBD1 or TRBD2 (5 bases each). The length of the CDR3 is 17 residues. V shed 2 bases and J shed 4 bases, with 19 bases lying between them. Germline CDR1 and CDR2: SGHDN and FVKESK. The CDR3 DNA reads as TGTGCCAGCAGCCAAACTCCCGTAGCGCGAGGGGCAGATACGCAGTATTTT. Encoded protein: CASSQTPVARGADTQYF. Using reference TRBV14 and TRBJ2-3 for the parts outside the CDR3, the full variable domain is EAGVTQFPSHSVIEKGQTVTLRCDPISGHDNLYWYRRVMGKEIKFLLHFVKESKQDESGMPNNRFLAERTGGTYSTLKVQPAELEDSGVYFCASSQTPVARGADTQYFGPGTRLTVL.

This clonotype was recorded a few times. The J gene is TRBJ2-3, the V gene TRBV15, with TRBD2 identical over 7 bases. V lost 2 bases to trimming and J lost 2 bases; unmatched junction nucleotides: 4. Germline CDR1 LNHNV, CDR2 YYDKDF (reference sequence). The CDR3 spans 15 residues. CDR3 protein: CATSRKAGNTDTQYF. The CDR3 region has the DNA TGTGCCACCAGCAGAAAAGCGGGGAACACAGATACGCAGTATTTT.

The rearrangement uses TRBV10-3 and TRBJ2-7; the D gene is possibly TRBD2 (5 bases). The length of the CDR3 is 14 residues. Trimming stripped 5 bases from V and 3 bases from J, with 14 bases between. Germline V gives CDR1 ENHRY, CDR2 SYGVKD. The CDR3 DNA reads TGTGCCATCAGTTCGACTAACTCCGACTACGAGCAGTACTTC. Translating gives CAISSTNSDYEQYF.

The table lists this clonotype with a few counts. V gene TRBV12-3 or TRBV12-4 combines with J gene TRBJ2-5; a weak D match, TRBD1 (5 bases). CDR3 length: 14 amino acids. The V end was cut by 4 bases, the J end by 4 bases, with 13 bases between. CDR3 loop: CASSSRRRGETQYF. The DNA of the CDR3 is TGTGCCAGCAGTTCGAGGCGAAGGGGAGAGACCCAGTACTTC.

DNA for the CDR3: TGTGCCAGCAGCTCTCGGTACGAGCAGTACTTC. It translates to CASSSRYEQYF. V gene TRBV7-2 combines with J gene TRBJ2-7; D remains unclear. V gave up 4 bases and J gave up 4 bases, with 5 bases separating them. This CDR3 comprises 11 residues. CDR1 is SGHTA and CDR2 is FQGNSA in the germline V gene.